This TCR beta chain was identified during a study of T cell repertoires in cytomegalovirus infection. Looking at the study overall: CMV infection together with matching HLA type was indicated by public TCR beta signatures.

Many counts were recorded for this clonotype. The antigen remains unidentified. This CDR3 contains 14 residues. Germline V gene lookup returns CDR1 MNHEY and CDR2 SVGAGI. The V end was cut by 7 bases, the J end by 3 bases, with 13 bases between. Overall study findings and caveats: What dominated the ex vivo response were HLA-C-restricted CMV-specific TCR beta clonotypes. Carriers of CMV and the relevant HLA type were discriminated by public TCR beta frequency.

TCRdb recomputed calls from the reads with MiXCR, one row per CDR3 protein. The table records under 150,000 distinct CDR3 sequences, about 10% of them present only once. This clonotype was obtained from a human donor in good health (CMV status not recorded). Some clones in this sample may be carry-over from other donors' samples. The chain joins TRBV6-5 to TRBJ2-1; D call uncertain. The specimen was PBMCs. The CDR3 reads CASTTNLLYNEQFF. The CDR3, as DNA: TGTGCCAGCACCACGAACCTCCTCTACAATGAGCAGTTCTTC.